Listed below are T cell receptor beta chains from one sample, sequenced in a study of shared clonotypes between healthy human individuals. Generated by immunoSEQ multiplex PCR, the TCRdb table keeps only in-frame clones and is missing some. This table has about 2.1 million clones, 90% to 95% appearing once. The material sequenced was naive CD8+ T cells from PBMCs. These receptors originate from a man between 18 and 35 years old in good health. Some clones in this sample may be carry-over from other donors' samples. Both conserved end residues are part of each CDR3. The D gene is left open where the match is weak. The listing skips clone size in some rows; elsewhere it reads once, few, many or a size class.

TGTGCCAGCAGCCAGGACCGGGACAGGGGCATAACCGGGGAGCTGTTTTTT,CASSQDRDRGITGELFF,TRBV14,TRBJ2-2,-,TRBD1
TGTGCCAGCAGCCAAGATTGGGTCGGACCCCATGGGGCCAACGTCCTGACTTTC,CASSQDWVGPHGANVLTF,TRBV14,TRBJ2-6,-,-
TGTGCCAGTAGTATTGTAGCCGTCGTTTCAGGGGAAGGAAGGGCCGGGGAGCTGTTTTTT,CASSIVAVVSGEGRAGELFF,TRBV19,TRBJ2-2,-,-
TGCGCCAGCAGCCCCGGACTAGCAGGGGGGACCCAGTACTTC,CASSPGLAGGTQYF,TRBV4-3,TRBJ2-5,-,-
TGTGCCAGCAGCTTATCTCCCACTGTCGGGGAGCTGTTTTTT,CASSLSPTVGELFF,TRBV7-3,TRBJ2-2,-,-
TGTGCCAGCAGTCCAGGGGCAGGTCTGGGCGAGCAGTACTTC,CASSPGAGLGEQYF,TRBV28,TRBJ2-7,once,-
TGTGCCAGCAGTTTGGCCAGAGCGGACGAGCAGTACTTC,CASSLARADEQYF,TRBV27,TRBJ2-7,-,-
TGTGCCAGCTCAAACAACAGGGCGAACTCCTACAATGAGCAGTTCTTC,CASSNNRANSYNEQFF,TRBV18,TRBJ2-1,-,-
TGCGCCAGCAGCCGAGAACCTAGCACAGATACGCAGTATTTT,CASSREPSTDTQYF,TRBV4-1,TRBJ2-3,-,-
TGTGCCAGCAGCGTAGGGGTTAGCGGCTACGAGCAGTACTTC,CASSVGVSGYEQYF,TRBV9,TRBJ2-7,-,-
TGTGCCAGCGGACGGATTTACGACGAGCAGTACTTC,CASGRIYDEQYF,TRBV28,TRBJ2-7,once,-
TGTGCCAGCAGCCTTGCGGGCGACGGCCAATACTTC,CASSLAGDGQYF,TRBV5-6,TRBJ2-7,-,-